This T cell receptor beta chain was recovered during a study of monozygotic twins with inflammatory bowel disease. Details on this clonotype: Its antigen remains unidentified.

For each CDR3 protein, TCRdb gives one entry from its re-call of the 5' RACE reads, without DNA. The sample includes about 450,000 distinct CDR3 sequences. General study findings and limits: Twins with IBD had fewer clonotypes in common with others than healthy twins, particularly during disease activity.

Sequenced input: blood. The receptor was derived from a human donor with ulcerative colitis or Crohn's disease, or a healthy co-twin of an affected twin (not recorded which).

The CDR3 loop is CAVSPSGANVLTF. The J gene is TRBJ2-6, the V gene TRBV7-6. The CDR3 has 13 amino acids. Per the germline V gene, CDR1 is SGHVS and CDR2 is FNYEAQ.